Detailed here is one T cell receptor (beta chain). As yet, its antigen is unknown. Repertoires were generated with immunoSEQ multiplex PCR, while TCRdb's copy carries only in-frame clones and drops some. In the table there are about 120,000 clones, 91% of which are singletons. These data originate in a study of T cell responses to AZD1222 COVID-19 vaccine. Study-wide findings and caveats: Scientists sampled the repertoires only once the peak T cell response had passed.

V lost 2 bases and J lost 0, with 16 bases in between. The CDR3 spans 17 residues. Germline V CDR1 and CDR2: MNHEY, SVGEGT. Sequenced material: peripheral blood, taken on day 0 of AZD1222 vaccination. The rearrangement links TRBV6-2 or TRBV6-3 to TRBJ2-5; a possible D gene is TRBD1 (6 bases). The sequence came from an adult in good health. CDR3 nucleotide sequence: TGTGCCAGCAGTTACCCCAGGCCGAGGGGGTACCAAGAGACCCAGTACTTC. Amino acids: CASSYPRPRGYQETQYF.